Listed here are 19 T cell receptor beta chains from one sample, sequenced in a study of response to subunit inactivated influenza vaccine (dated by TCRdb to 2017 to 2018). The library was made by RT-PCR. Reads for this sample came from an Illumina HiSeq 2500. TCRdb trimmed public reads at Q25 via fastp, called clones via MiXCR and kept in-frame beta chains. All rows with the same CDR3 protein become a single entry with the most common DNA and genes. In all, the sample holds over 400,000 distinct CDR3 sequences, and approximately 10% of those were seen once. The leading ten clones occupy 10% to 15% of the sample. The time point label on this specimen signifies: 45 days after influenza vaccine administration. This specimen consisted of PBMCs from blood, obtained 40 to 50 days after vaccination. These receptors all stem from a man aged 50 to 59 who received an inactivated influenza vaccine. Donor details come from another sample of the same person, matched by shared clones.

This clonotype was counted many times. The rearrangement joins TRBV5-1 to TRBJ2-5, with D possibly matching TRBD1 (5 bases). This CDR3 spans 13 amino acids. Between the trimmed V and J ends, which lost 4 bases and 7 bases, there was a span of 14 bases. Germline V gene data show CDR1 as SGHRS and CDR2 as YFSETQ. CDR3 sequence (DNA): TGCGCCAGCAGCCCCAGGGCCGACGGGACCCAGTACTTC. Amino acids: CASSPRADGTQYF.

V is TRBV29-1 and J is TRBJ1-1; 7 bases fit TRBD1. Looked up from germline, CDR1 is SQVTM and CDR2 is ANQGSEA. The CDR3 covers 15 residues. V dropped 5 bases and J dropped 1; count of bases not matched to a gene: 10. For the CDR3, the DNA is TGCAGCGTTTATGGCCCCCGGGACAGGAACACTGAAGCTTTCTTT. Protein sequence: CSVYGPRDRNTEAFF.

This clonotype showed up just a few times. The chain joins TRBV9 to TRBJ1-1, with no clear D. The CDR3 spans 13 residues. Trimming pared 7 bases from V and 2 bases from J, leaving 12 bases between. Germline values: CDR1 SGDLS, CDR2 YYNGEE. CDR3 protein: CASGRIGNTEAFF. In DNA, the CDR3 is TGTGCCAGCGGCCGAATAGGAAACACTGAAGCTTTCTTT. The variable domain in full, completed from reference TRBV9 and TRBJ1-1, reads DSGVTQTPKHLITATGQRVTLRCSPRSGDLSVYWYQQSLDQGLQFLIQYYNGEERAKGNILERFSAQQFPDLHSELNLSSLELGDSALYFCASGRIGNTEAFFGQGTRLTVV.

The rearrangement uses TRBV4-3 and TRBJ2-7, with D tentatively TRBD1 (6 bases). V was trimmed by 0 bases and J by 1 base, leaving 19 bases between them. CDR3 length: 18 residues. Germline V gene sequence: CDR1 LGHNA, CDR2 YSLEER. The CDR3 DNA sequence: TGCGCCAGCAGCCAAGACGGTGGGGCAGGGGCCCAGTCCTACGAGCAGTACTTC. Translated, it gives CASSQDGGAGAQSYEQYF.

The chain links TRBV6-5 to TRBJ2-4; possibly TRBD1 for D (8 bases). Per the germline V gene, CDR1 is MNHEY and CDR2 is SVGAGI. The CDR3 totals 18 residues. Trimming took 2 bases from V and 0 from J, leaving 17 bases between them. DNA of the CDR3: TGTGCCAGCAGTTACCTGGGGGGGACAGGCCTAGCCAAAAACATTCAGTACTTC. Translated: CASSYLGGTGLAKNIQYF.

This clonotype has a handful of counts. The gene calls are TRBV12-3 or TRBV12-4 and TRBJ2-7, with D possibly being TRBD2 (7 bases). The V end lost 5 bases, the J end lost 2 bases, and 16 bases lay between the germline ends. This CDR3 region has 15 residues. The CDR3 region is CASSASGGGPYEQYF. As DNA, the CDR3 is TGTGCCAGCAGTGCTAGCGGAGGGGGGCCCTACGAGCAGTACTTC.

The CDR3 coding sequence is TGCGCCAGCAGCCAGCCCAATGACGGGGGTCCGAAGAGTGAGCAGTTCTTC. It is translated as CASSQPNDGGPKSEQFF. V usage is TRBV4-3 and J usage is TRBJ2-1; D perhaps matches TRBD2 (6 bases). CDR1 and CDR2 from the germline V gene are LGHNA and YSLEER. With 3 bases removed from V and 9 bases from J, the gap between germline ends came to 24 bases. This CDR3 has 17 amino acids.

This chain links TRBV20-1 with TRBJ1-2; D ambiguous. Germline assignment: CDR1 DFQATT and CDR2 SNEGSKA (reference sequence). This CDR3 has 11 amino acids. The V and J ends lost 1 base and 2 bases respectively, with 2 bases between them. CDR3 DNA: TGCAGTGCTAGAGTAAACTATGGCTACACCTTC. Translating it yields CSARVNYGYTF.

This clonotype was found many times. The chain employs TRBV6-2 or TRBV6-3 and TRBJ2-7; D gene uncertain. The V gene's germline CDR1 is MNHEY and CDR2 SVGEGT. V was trimmed by 4 bases and J by 0 bases, leaving 7 bases between them. The CDR3 consists of 13 residues. The CDR3 sequence is CASSWDISYEQYF. CDR3 sequence (DNA): TGTGCCAGCAGTTGGGATATCTCCTACGAGCAGTACTTC.

This clonotype was picked up many times. The chain has TRBV24-1 and TRBJ2-2, with 9 bases lining up with TRBD1. Germline CDR1 and CDR2: KGHDR and SFDVKD. This CDR3 contains 16 residues. V was pared by 5 bases and J by 2 bases, with 5 bases of the junction left unmatched. For the CDR3, the DNA is TGTGCCACCAGTGTTCCGGGACAGGGTAACACCGGGGAGCTGTTTTTT. Protein product: CATSVPGQGNTGELFF.

The table lists this clonotype with a few counts. The chain is built from TRBV20-1 and TRBJ2-1, with D unclear. Germline V gives CDR1 DFQATT, CDR2 SNEGSKA (reference sequence). The CDR3 runs to 16 residues. Trimming left V 0 bases short and J 4 bases short, with 16 bases between. The CDR3 loop is CSARDTSAVGYNEQFF. CDR3 sequence (DNA): TGCAGTGCTAGAGATACATCAGCCGTTGGGTACAATGAGCAGTTCTTC.

V is TRBV2 and J is TRBJ2-3; 10 nucleotides line up with TRBD2. The CDR3 is made up of 17 amino acids. J gave up 1 base and V 2 bases, and 6 bases lay outside the gene matches. Germline assignment: CDR1 SNHLY and CDR2 FYNNEI. The CDR3 DNA is TGTGCCAGCAGTGAATCTCAAAGCGGGGGGGGCACAGATACGCAGTATTTT. It yields the protein CASSESQSGGGTDTQYF.

The V call is TRBV5-1, the J call TRBJ2-1; a possible D gene is TRBD2 (5 bases). Between the trimmed V and J ends, which lost 0 bases and 0 bases, there was a span of 10 bases. Germline V gene data show CDR1 as SGHRS and CDR2 as YFSETQ. The CDR3 spans 16 residues. CDR3 bases: TGCGCCAGCAGCTTGGCAGCGGCTAGCTCCTACAATGAGCAGTTCTTC. This gives the protein CASSLAAASSYNEQFF.

This clonotype came up a few times. V and J are TRBV20-1 and TRBJ2-7, with 8 bases identical to TRBD1. Germline values: CDR1 DFQATT, CDR2 SNEGSKA (reference sequence). V trimming: 5 bases; J trimming: 2 bases; junction bases outside the gene matches: 5. The CDR3 length is 13 residues. CDR3 nucleotide sequence: TGCAGTGCTGCCGCAGGGGGCACCTACGAGCAGTACTTC. It specifies CSAAAGGTYEQYF.

The sample holds a few counts of this clonotype. The chain carries TRBV28 and TRBJ1-1; D gene uncertain. The CDR3 loop spans 15 amino acids. Germline CDR1 MDHEN, CDR2 SYDVKM. The V end lost 6 bases, the J end lost 0 bases, and 14 bases lay between the germline ends. The CDR3 region is CASSLPLVMNTEAFF. For the CDR3, the DNA is TGTGCCAGCAGCCTCCCGTTGGTCATGAACACTGAAGCTTTCTTT.

This clonotype was seen a few times. The CDR3 spells CASSLSGGGGQYF. The CDR3 DNA is TGTGCCAGCAGTTTATCCGGGGGGGGTGGGCAGTACTTC. The rearrangement joins TRBV27 to TRBJ2-7; TRBD2 matches 8 bases. Germline CDR1 and CDR2: MNHEY and SMNVEV (reference sequence). The CDR3 runs to 13 residues. With 0 bases clipped from V and 9 bases from J, the junction kept 4 bases outside the gene matches.

The chain carries TRBV4-2 and TRBJ2-7, with a tentative D call TRBD2 (7 bases). Trimming removed 6 bases at V and 0 bases at J, with 15 bases between. This CDR3 is 15 amino acids long. Germline V gene sequence: CDR1 LGHNA, CDR2 YNFKEQ. DNA of the CDR3: TGTGCCAGCAGGGGGGGGGCCACCCTCTCCTACGAGCAGTACTTC. It encodes CASRGGATLSYEQYF.

The chain combines TRBV3-1 with TRBJ2-5; TRBD2 agrees at 13 bases. V lost 1 base to trimming and J lost 2 bases; unmatched junction nucleotides: 1. The V gene's germline CDR1 is LGHDT and CDR2 YNNKEL (reference sequence). The CDR3 is 16 residues long. CDR3 loop: CASSQAGLAGQETQYF. The CDR3 DNA reads as TGTGCCAGCAGCCAAGCGGGACTAGCGGGACAAGAGACCCAGTACTTC.

In this sample, this clonotype turned up many times. This chain connects TRBV7-9 to TRBJ2-1; 11 bases are shared with TRBD2. The length of the CDR3 is 14 residues. Losses at the gene ends were 3 bases for V and 8 bases for J; bases not matched to a gene: 3. Germline V lookup: CDR1 SEHNR, CDR2 FQNEAQ (reference sequence). The CDR3 sequence: CASSFSGRVDEQFF. The DNA of the CDR3 is TGTGCCAGCAGCTTTAGCGGGAGGGTTGATGAGCAGTTCTTC.